These 2 T cell receptor beta chains came from one sample sequenced in a study of blood T cells in healthy people across ages. A J-beta primer mix and a sample-barcoded 5' primer were used in a second PCR of about 6 to 12 cycles. MiXCR was run by TCRdb on the 5' RACE reads, yielding one entry per CDR3 protein. The table lists over a million distinct CDR3 sequences, about 40% of them singletons. The sample consisted of blood. The receptors originated from a woman under 30 in good health.

The genes are TRBV7-2 and TRBJ1-3; D possibly corresponds to TRBD1 (6 bases). The germline CDR1 and CDR2 sequences are SGHTA and FQGNSA. The CDR3 spans 15 residues. The V gene lost 1 base and the J gene lost 2 bases, with 9 bases spanning the gap. CDR3 loop: CASSLVGGTGNTIYF. The CDR3 DNA follows: TGTGCCAGCAGCTTAGTAGGGGGGACTGGAAACACCATATATTTT.

The chain has TRBV28 and TRBJ2-3; TRBD2 agrees at 9 bases. CDR3 length: 17 amino acids. Germline trimming cut 8 bases from V and 3 bases from J; bases unmatched to any gene: 15. Germline V gives CDR1 MDHEN, CDR2 SYDVKM. The CDR3 here is CASQRGDFRTETDTQYF. The CDR3 bases are TGTGCCAGCCAGCGGGGGGATTTCCGGACAGAAACAGATACGCAGTATTTT.